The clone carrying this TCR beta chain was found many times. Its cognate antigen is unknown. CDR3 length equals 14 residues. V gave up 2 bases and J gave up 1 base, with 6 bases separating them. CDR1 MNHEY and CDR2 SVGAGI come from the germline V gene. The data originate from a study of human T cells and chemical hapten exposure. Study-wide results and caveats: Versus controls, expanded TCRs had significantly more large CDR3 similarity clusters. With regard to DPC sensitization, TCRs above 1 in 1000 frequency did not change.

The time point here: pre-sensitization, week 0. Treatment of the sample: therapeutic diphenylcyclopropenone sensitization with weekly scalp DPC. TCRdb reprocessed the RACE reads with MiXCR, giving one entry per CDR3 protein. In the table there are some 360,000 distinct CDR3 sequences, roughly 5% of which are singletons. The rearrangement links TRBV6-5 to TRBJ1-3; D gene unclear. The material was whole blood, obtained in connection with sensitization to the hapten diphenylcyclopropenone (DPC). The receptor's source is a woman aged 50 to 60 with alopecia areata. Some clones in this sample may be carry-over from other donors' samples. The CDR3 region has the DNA TGTGCCAGCAGTTACGATCAATCTGGAAACACCATATATTTT. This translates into CASSYDQSGNTIYF.